These 17 T cell receptor beta chains were sequenced from one sample in a study of regulatory T cells in long-lasting Graves disease. The time point here: persistent/refractory GD, antithyroid drugs over 5 years with positive TRAb. With RNA extracted from PBMCs as input, the TCR library was made. According to the study, TCR beta libraries were built with iRepertoire HTBI primers and CDR3-region Arm-PCR. MiXCR was run by TCRdb on the multiplex PCR reads, yielding one entry per CDR3 protein. This table holds about 470,000 distinct CDR3 sequences, around a fifth found once. Material: peripheral blood mononuclear cells (PBMCs), obtained when the disease was refractory, from a patient treated with antithyroid drugs. The receptors shown here come from a female donor with Graves disease.

This clonotype occurred many times. This sequence joins TRBV6-5 and TRBJ1-4; tentatively, D is TRBD1 (5 bases). Germline V lookup: CDR1 MNHEY, CDR2 SVGAGI. This CDR3 has 15 residues. Trimming left V 0 bases short and J 7 bases short, with 12 bases between. DNA of the CDR3: TGTGCCAGCAGTTACTCGAAAGGGGTCGGTGAAAAACTGTTTTTT. Translating gives CASSYSKGVGEKLFF.

The chain couples TRBV5-1 to TRBJ1-1; D is possibly TRBD1 (5 bases). CDR1 SGHRS and CDR2 YFSETQ come from the germline V gene. Trimming left V 4 bases short and J 5 bases short, with 9 bases between. This CDR3 has 12 amino acids. The CDR3 DNA follows: TGCGCCAGCAGCATAGGGGAGACTGAAGCTTTCTTT. It codes for CASSIGETEAFF. The full variable domain, completed using reference TRBV5-1 and TRBJ1-1, is KAGVTQTPRYLIKTRGQQVTLSCSPISGHRSVSWYQQTPGQGLQFLFEYFSETQRNKGNFPGRFSGRQFSNSRSEMNVSTLELGDSALYLCASSIGETEAFFGQGTRLTVV.

This clonotype has at least ten counts. The chain joins TRBV19 to TRBJ2-2; possibly TRBD2 for D (6 bases). The V gene's germline CDR1 is LNHDA and CDR2 SQIVND (reference sequence). The CDR3 is 13 amino acids. With 1 base removed from V and 6 bases from J, the gap between germline ends came to 6 bases. The DNA for the CDR3 is TGTGCCAGTAGTATAGGGGGGGCCGGGGAGCTGTTTTTT. Translation: CASSIGGAGELFF.

This clonotype has a count of ten or more. The V gene is TRBV27, the J gene TRBJ1-5, with 11 nucleotides matching TRBD1. The CDR3 extends over 18 amino acids. V shed 2 bases, J shed 6 bases, and the junction held 12 bases outside the gene matches. Germline assignment: CDR1 MNHEY and CDR2 SMNVEV (reference sequence). CDR3 protein: CASSLNPGTGGIVQPQHF. CDR3 nucleotide sequence: TGTGCCAGCAGTTTAAATCCTGGGACAGGGGGTATTGTTCAGCCCCAGCATTTT.

There are a few counts of this clonotype. The chain couples TRBV7-8 to TRBJ1-5, with 9 bases lining up with TRBD1. V gave up 3 bases and J gave up 1 base; unmatched junction bases: 10. Germline values: CDR1 SGHVS, CDR2 FQNEAQ. The CDR3 has 18 residues. The CDR3 DNA reads TGTGCCAGCAGCTTTCGCACAGGGGGCTTTTTGAGCAATCAGCCCCAGCATTTT. It codes for CASSFRTGGFLSNQPQHF.

The table lists this clonotype with many counts. V is TRBV28 and J is TRBJ2-7, with D tentatively TRBD2 (5 bases). Germline V gives CDR1 MDHEN, CDR2 SYDVKM. V dropped 3 bases and J dropped 3 bases, with 15 bases sitting between them. CDR3 length: 15 residues. In DNA form, the CDR3 reads TGTGCCAGCAGTTTTAGATTAGATACTAGCTACGAGCAGTACTTC. Its translation is CASSFRLDTSYEQYF.

This clonotype was seen more than once but under ten times. The V call is TRBV4-2, the J call TRBJ2-1, with D possibly TRBD1 on 5 matching bases. In germline, CDR1 is LGHNA, CDR2 YNFKEQ. Deletions cut 1 base from V and 7 bases from J, with 11 bases between. The CDR3 totals 14 residues. The CDR3 DNA reads TGTGCCAGCAGCCAAGTGGGGCTAGGAAATGAGCAGTTCTTC. As protein: CASSQVGLGNEQFF.

This clonotype was counted at least ten times. The V call is TRBV12-5, the J call TRBJ2-7; D uncertain. Germline CDR1 is LGHNT and CDR2 is FRNRAP. V was cut by 2 bases and J by 3 bases, with 11 bases left in between. The CDR3 sequence is 14 residues long. This CDR3 is CASGLLPLYYEQYF. In nucleotides, the CDR3 is TGTGCTAGTGGTTTGCTCCCTTTGTACTACGAGCAGTACTTC.

The genes are TRBV10-3 and TRBJ2-5; 9 bases are shared with TRBD2. Trimming took 6 bases from V and 4 from J; bases not matched to a gene: 6. The CDR3 spans 14 residues. Germline V CDR1 and CDR2: ENHRY, SYGVKD. The CDR3 here is CAIRGELAGETQYF. As DNA, the CDR3 is TGTGCCATCAGAGGGGAACTAGCGGGAGAGACCCAGTACTTC.

This clonotype occurred a few times. This chain joins TRBV6-2 or TRBV6-3 and TRBJ1-6, with 7 bases matching TRBD1. The V and J ends lost 2 bases and 16 bases, in that order; junction bases with no gene match: 11. The CDR3 contains 14 residues. Germline V CDR1 and CDR2: MNHEY, SVGEGT. The DNA of the CDR3 is TGTGCCAGCAGTTACACGGCAGGGGGTAATCCTCTCCACTTT. Its translation is CASSYTAGGNPLHF.

The chain couples TRBV6-1 to TRBJ1-3; 7 bases match TRBD1. Germline V CDR1 and CDR2: MNHNS, SASEGT. The CDR3 contains 19 residues. Trimming cost V 6 bases and J 0 bases; bases outside gene matches: 17. CDR3 coding DNA: TGTGCCAGCAGCCTTCGGGACTTCTTGGGGGACAGCTCTGGAAACACCATATATTTT. It specifies CASSLRDFLGDSSGNTIYF.

This clonotype was seen many times. The chain combines TRBV12-3 or TRBV12-4 with TRBJ2-5; 7 nucleotides agree with TRBD1. The CDR3 consists of 20 residues. The V segment lost 6 bases and the J segment 2 bases; nucleotides outside the gene matches: 24. The CDR3 sequence is CASSTSSPAPTRQGQETQYF. The CDR3 region has the DNA TGTGCCAGCAGCACATCGTCCCCGGCCCCCACCCGACAGGGTCAAGAGACCCAGTACTTC.

This clonotype was seen repeatedly, ten times or more. The gene calls are TRBV6-1 and TRBJ1-2; TRBD1 matches at 8 bases. The CDR3 contains 13 residues. V lost 6 bases, J lost 4 bases, and 4 bases stayed unmatched. CDR1 is MNHNS, CDR2 SASEGT, per germline. The CDR3 sequence is CASSRTGLYGYTF. The CDR3 region has the DNA TGTGCCAGCAGCCGGACAGGGCTCTATGGCTACACCTTC.

This clonotype was found a few times. The J gene is TRBJ1-3, the V gene TRBV4-1; a weak D match, TRBD1 (6 bases). The CDR3 has 14 amino acids. Germline assignment: CDR1 MGHRA and CDR2 YSYEKL. V was pared by 1 base and J by 5 bases, with 9 bases between. CDR3 sequence: CASSQAGARNTIYF. In nucleotides, the CDR3 is TGCGCCAGCAGCCAAGCAGGGGCGCGAAACACCATATATTTT.

This sequence joins TRBV18 and TRBJ1-2, with D perhaps matching TRBD1 (5 bases). The ends were cut back, 3 bases at V and 6 bases at J, with 11 bases in the middle. Looked up from germline, CDR1 is KGHSH and CDR2 is LQKENI. The CDR3 consists of 13 residues. The CDR3 is CASSPGPVHGYTF. The CDR3 DNA follows: TGTGCCAGCTCACCGGGGCCAGTGCATGGCTACACCTTC.

The gene calls are TRBV12-3 or TRBV12-4 and TRBJ2-1; the D is unclear. V dropped 6 bases and J dropped 8 bases, with 8 bases sitting between them. This CDR3 is built from 11 residues. The DNA of the CDR3 is TGTGCCAGCAGCCCCCGGGATGAGCAGTTCTTC. This sequence encodes CASSPRDEQFF.

This clonotype was found many times. The chain links TRBV7-2 to TRBJ1-1, with 7 bases identical to TRBD1. V was clipped by 6 bases and J by 1 base; unmatched bases: 5. The germline CDR1 and CDR2 sequences are SGHTA and FQGNSA. The CDR3 runs 14 residues. The CDR3: CASRTRTGNTEAFF. The CDR3 DNA is TGTGCCAGCAGGACCAGGACAGGGAACACTGAAGCTTTCTTT.